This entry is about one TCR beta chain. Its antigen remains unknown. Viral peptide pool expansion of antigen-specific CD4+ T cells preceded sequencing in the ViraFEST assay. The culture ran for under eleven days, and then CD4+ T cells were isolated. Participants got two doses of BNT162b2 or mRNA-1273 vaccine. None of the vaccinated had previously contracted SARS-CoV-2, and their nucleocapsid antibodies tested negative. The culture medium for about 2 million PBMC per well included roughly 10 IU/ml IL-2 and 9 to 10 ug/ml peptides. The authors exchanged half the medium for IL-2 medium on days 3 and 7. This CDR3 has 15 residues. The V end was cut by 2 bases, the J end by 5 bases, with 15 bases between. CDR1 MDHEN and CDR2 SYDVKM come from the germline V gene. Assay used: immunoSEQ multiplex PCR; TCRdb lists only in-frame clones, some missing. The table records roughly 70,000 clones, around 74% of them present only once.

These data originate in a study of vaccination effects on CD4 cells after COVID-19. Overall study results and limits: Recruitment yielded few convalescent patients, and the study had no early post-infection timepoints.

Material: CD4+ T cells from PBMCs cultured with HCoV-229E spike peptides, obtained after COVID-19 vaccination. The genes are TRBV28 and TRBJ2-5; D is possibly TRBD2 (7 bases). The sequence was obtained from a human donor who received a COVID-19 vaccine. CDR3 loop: CASSLAGGGLETQYF. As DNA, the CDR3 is TGTGCCAGCAGTTTAGCGGGCGGGGGCCTGGAGACCCAGTACTTC.